This TCR beta chain was recovered during a study of OX40 agonist ivuxolimab in advanced cancers. As for the study more broadly: Ivuxolimab was a fully human IgG2 agonistic monoclonal antibody targeting the costimulatory receptor OX40 (CD134). In the dose-escalation cohort, 75% to 85% of patients were male, and the mean age was 60 years with a range of roughly 20 to 80. Among the approximately 50 dose-escalation patients, approximately 20 had hepatocellular carcinoma, approximately 15 melanoma, 9 renal cell carcinoma and 9 head and neck cancer. Intravenous ivuxolimab was administered to patients every 2 weeks at six dose levels: 0.01, 0.1, 0.3, 1.5, 3 and 10 mg/kg. The paper describes the monotherapy dose-escalation part (N ≈ 51 patients) of the phase I trial of ivuxolimab. Partial responses occurred in three dose-escalation patients, of whom one had hepatocellular carcinoma and two had cutaneous melanoma. Prior anti-PD-1, anti-PD-L1 or anti-CTLA-4 therapy was permitted, and checkpoint inhibitors had been received by roughly two fifths of dose-escalation patients. The purpose of peripheral TCRbeta sequencing was to test whether ivuxolimab changed TCR sequence diversity and led to clonal T-cell expansion. General findings and caveats noted by the study authors: Low levels of normalized T-cell clonal expansion were also seen in some patients who did not respond. Partial responders in the 0.1-3.0 mg/kg groups had among the lowest normalized peripheral clonal expansion, especially among CD8+ T cells. On average, CD8+ T cells showed more expanded clones than CD4+ T cells after ivuxolimab. Which antigens the clonally expanded peripheral T cells were specific for was not determined. At doses from 0.1 to 3.0 mg/kg, clonal expansion was seen in both CD4+ and CD8+ blood T cells between baseline and week 6.

According to the germline V gene, CDR1 reads SGHRS and CDR2 reads YFSETQ. From the cysteine through the phenylalanine, the CDR3 covers 18 amino acids. Only the CDR3 DNA stays, 54 bases, in frame from base 1. As for this clone: It has no known antigen specificity. One end of the junction varies from germline; a read error may be responsible.

The trial excluded patients who had a history of autoimmune disease or were on systemic immunosuppression. In every dose cohort, peripheral blood was drawn for TCR sequencing at baseline, cycle 4 day 1, and cycle 7 day 1. The samples were taken from a phase I, first-in-human, multicenter, open-label dose-escalation trial of ivuxolimab. Adults with locally advanced or metastatic melanoma, renal cell carcinoma, hepatocellular carcinoma or head and neck squamous cell carcinoma were enrolled in the trial. Before TCR sequencing, CD4+ and CD8+ T cells were separately sorted from peripheral blood. Genomic DNA was isolated from the sorted cells so that the TCRbeta CDR3 region could be sequenced. The immunoSEQ Assay was used for sequencing of TCRbeta CDR3 regions. TCRdb carries this immuneACCESS record with in-frame sequences only. Its versions omit some clonotypes, under half of them owing to an unresolved V gene in the studies checked, with the rest unexplained. The sample has under 70,000 clones on record, approximately 83% of them singletons. Clones ranked in the top ten supply 3.5% to 4.5% of the sample.

The starting material was CD4+ or CD8+ T cells sorted from blood, obtained in a trial of the OX40 agonist ivuxolimab. The TCR comes from an adult with an advanced solid tumor such as melanoma, head and neck, liver or kidney cancer. This receptor chain uses TRBV5-1 and TRBJ2-2; the D gene is possibly TRBD1 or TRBD2, each agreeing over 5 bases. The CDR3 protein is CASSLGPGRSTLNGELFF. The sequence in DNA is TGCGCCAGCAGTTTGGGACCGGGACGAAGTACCCTGAACGGGGAGCTGTTTTTT.